The source of this T cell receptor beta chain is a study of cytomegalovirus exposure and HLA in healthy donors. The wider study: Earlier, 150 million to 200 million T cells were analyzed, and 95 million to 140 million unique TCR beta sequences were found among them. Samples from HLA-typed donors yielded around 85 million unique TCRs in an early data release. Researchers found that roughly 80% of 350 to 500 genotyped donors fell within the Caucasian-associated ancestry cluster.

Primers for the PCR totalled 60 Vbeta and 13 Jbeta. Some clones are missing from TCRdb's copy, which holds only in-frame ones; the method was immunoSEQ multiplex PCR. The sample has some 140,000 clones, around 85% seen once. The CDR3 extends over 13 amino acids. In germline, CDR1 is SNHLY, CDR2 FYNNEI. The ends were cut back, 3 bases at V and 10 bases at J, with 10 bases in the middle. Study findings and constraints: Earlier analysis yielded a pattern in which most TCR beta V segments were productive about 87% or about 30% of the time.

On this clone itself: Its antigen is unknown.

Sequencing used PBMCs. The receptor comes from a woman aged 45 to 65 in good health and CMV-seropositive. The rearrangement joins TRBV2 to TRBJ1-6; TRBD1 might be the D (5 bases). DNA of the CDR3: TGTGCCAGCAGTGAGGGCAGGGAATCACCCCTCCACTTT. This translates into CASSEGRESPLHF. Drawing the rest from reference TRBV2 and TRBJ1-6, the complete variable domain is EPEVTQTPSHQVTQMGQEVILRCVPISNHLYFYWYRQILGQKVEFLVSFYNNEISEKSEIFDDQFSVERPDGSNFTLKIRSTKLEDSAMYFCASSEGRESPLHFGNGTRLTVT.